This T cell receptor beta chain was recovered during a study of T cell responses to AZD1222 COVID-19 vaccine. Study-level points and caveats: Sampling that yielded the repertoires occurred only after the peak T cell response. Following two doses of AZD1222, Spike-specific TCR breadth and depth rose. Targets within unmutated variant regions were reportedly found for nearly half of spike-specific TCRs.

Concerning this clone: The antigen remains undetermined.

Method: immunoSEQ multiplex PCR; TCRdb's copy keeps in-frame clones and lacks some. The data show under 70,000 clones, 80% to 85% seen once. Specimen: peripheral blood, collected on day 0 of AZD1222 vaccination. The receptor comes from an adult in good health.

The CDR3 loop is CASSSGNTIYF. The DNA for the CDR3 is TGTGCCAGCAGCTCGGGAAACACCATATATTTT. The V gene is TRBV11-3, the J gene TRBJ1-3; unclear D gene. The CDR3 extends over 11 amino acids. CDR1 is SGHNT, CDR2 YENEEA, per germline. Trimming took 4 bases from V and 4 from J, leaving 2 bases between them. Full variable domain (outside the CDR3, taken from reference TRBV11-3 and TRBJ1-3): EAGVVQSPRYKIIEKKQPVAFWCNPISGHNTLYWYLQNLGQGPELLIRYENEEAVDDSQLPKDRFSAERLKGVDSTLKIQPAELGDSAVYLCASSSGNTIYFGEGSWLTVV.